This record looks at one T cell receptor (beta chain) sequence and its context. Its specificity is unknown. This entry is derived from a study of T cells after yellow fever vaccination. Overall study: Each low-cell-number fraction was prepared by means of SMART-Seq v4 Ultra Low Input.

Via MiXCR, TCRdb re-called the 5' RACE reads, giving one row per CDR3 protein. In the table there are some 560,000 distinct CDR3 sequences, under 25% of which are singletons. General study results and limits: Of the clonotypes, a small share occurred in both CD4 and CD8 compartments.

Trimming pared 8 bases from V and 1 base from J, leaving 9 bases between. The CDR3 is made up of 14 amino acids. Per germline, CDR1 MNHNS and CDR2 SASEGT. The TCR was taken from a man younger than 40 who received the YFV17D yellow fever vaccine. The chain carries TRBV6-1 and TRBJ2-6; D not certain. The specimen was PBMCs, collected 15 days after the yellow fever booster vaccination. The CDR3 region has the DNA TGTGCCAGCGCCCAAGGGTCTGGGGCCAACGTCCTGACTTTC. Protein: CASAQGSGANVLTF.